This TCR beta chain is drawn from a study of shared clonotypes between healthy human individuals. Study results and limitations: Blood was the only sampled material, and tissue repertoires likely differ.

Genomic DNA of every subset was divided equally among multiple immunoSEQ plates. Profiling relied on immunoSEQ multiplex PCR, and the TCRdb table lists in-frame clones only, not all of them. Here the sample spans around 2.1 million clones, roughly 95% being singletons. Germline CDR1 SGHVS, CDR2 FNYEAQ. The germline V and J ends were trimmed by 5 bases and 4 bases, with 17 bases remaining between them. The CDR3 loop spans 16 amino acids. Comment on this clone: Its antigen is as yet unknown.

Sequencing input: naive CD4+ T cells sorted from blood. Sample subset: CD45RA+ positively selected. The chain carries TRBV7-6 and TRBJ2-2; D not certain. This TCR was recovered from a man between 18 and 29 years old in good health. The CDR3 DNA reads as TGTGCCAGCAGCGCAACTCCTTTGACCGGCACCGGGGAGCTGTTTTTT. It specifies CASSATPLTGTGELFF.